This TCR beta chain was identified in a study of T cell responses to AZD1222 COVID-19 vaccine. Findings of the study overall: A mostly white British donor set with more females was recruited, and clonal diversity was possibly underestimated. Unmutated variant regions reportedly attract nearly half of all spike-specific TCRs. No day 14 peak samples; only post-peak repertoires were characterized.

Libraries were prepared by immunoSEQ multiplex PCR; TCRdb keeps only in-frame clonotypes and omits some of them. Of about 160,000 clones in the sample, 85% to 95% are singletons; the top ten hold 4.4%. The germline V gene has CDR1 SGDLS and CDR2 YYNGEE. The V and J ends lost 0 bases and 7 bases respectively, with 20 bases between them. There are 17 residues in the CDR3. This clone was picked up a small number of times. Its specificity is not known. This specimen consisted of peripheral blood, obtained on day 0 of AZD1222 vaccination. The clonotype comes from an adult in good health. The chain is built from TRBV9 and TRBJ2-1; maybe TRBD1 (6 bases). CDR3 protein: CASSVEGDTFNRNEQFF. The CDR3 DNA follows: TGTGCCAGCAGCGTAGAGGGGGACACTTTCAATCGGAATGAGCAGTTCTTC.